This TCR beta chain comes out of a study of shared clonotypes between healthy human individuals. Study summary: The donor group consisted of a couple of women and a few men, aged 18 to 49.

Deep was the level at which the assay was run. In the original processing: Filtering of immunoSEQ junctional sequences could not match full-length read filtering. Produced via immunoSEQ multiplex PCR; TCRdb's table is partial and in-frame only. V and J calls and clone size are given by that table; D and trimming were obtained from the DNA. The sample contains 1.5 million to 2.5 million clones, over 85% of which appear only once. This clone was seen more than once but under ten times. CD45RO-negative, CCR7-selected cells formed the naive CD8 fraction, which excluded terminally differentiated effector memory CD45RA+ cells. Trimming took 5 bases from V and 6 from J, leaving 10 bases between them. The CDR3 extends over 13 amino acids. Per the germline V gene, CDR1 is MNHNY and CDR2 is SVGAGI (reference sequence).

Sequencing was done on a sample of naive CD8+ T cells sorted from blood. The sequence came from a man in his late teens or twenties in good health. The chain has TRBV6-6 and TRBJ2-2, with D hard to call. The CDR3 here is CASSIGWAGELFF. DNA of the CDR3: TGTGCCAGCAGTATCGGATGGGCCGGGGAGCTGTTTTTT.